This T cell receptor beta chain was sequenced in a study of CD8 T cells in ankylosing spondylitis. This clonotype was seen at least ten times. The target antigen is unknown. General study findings and limits: CD8+ disease-linked clones were present at relatively low frequencies in blood. Seemingly distinctive of ankylosing spondylitis blood was a TCR beta motif formed by eight highly homologous variants. Within matched ankylosing spondylitis synovial fluid, disease-linked clones were reportedly significantly enriched.

Libraries for TCR beta were made by quantitative 5'-RACE with molecular barcodes. TCRdb redid the calling of the 5' RACE reads with MiXCR, one entry per CDR3 protein. The data hold tens of thousands of distinct CDR3 sequences, with more than 5.5% observed a single time. CDR3 length equals 16 residues. J lost 1 base, V lost 4 bases, and 7 bases had no gene match. Germline CDR1 is MRHNA and CDR2 is SNTAGT. The clonotype comes from a male donor with ankylosing spondylitis. The sample consisted of synovial fluid, either unsorted or a sorted T cell fraction (not recorded which). The chain joins TRBV6-4 to TRBJ2-3, with 8 bases aligning to TRBD2. The CDR3 sequence: CASSALGLAGTDTQYF. As DNA, the CDR3 is TGTGCCAGCAGTGCCCTAGGACTAGCCGGCACAGATACGCAGTATTTT.